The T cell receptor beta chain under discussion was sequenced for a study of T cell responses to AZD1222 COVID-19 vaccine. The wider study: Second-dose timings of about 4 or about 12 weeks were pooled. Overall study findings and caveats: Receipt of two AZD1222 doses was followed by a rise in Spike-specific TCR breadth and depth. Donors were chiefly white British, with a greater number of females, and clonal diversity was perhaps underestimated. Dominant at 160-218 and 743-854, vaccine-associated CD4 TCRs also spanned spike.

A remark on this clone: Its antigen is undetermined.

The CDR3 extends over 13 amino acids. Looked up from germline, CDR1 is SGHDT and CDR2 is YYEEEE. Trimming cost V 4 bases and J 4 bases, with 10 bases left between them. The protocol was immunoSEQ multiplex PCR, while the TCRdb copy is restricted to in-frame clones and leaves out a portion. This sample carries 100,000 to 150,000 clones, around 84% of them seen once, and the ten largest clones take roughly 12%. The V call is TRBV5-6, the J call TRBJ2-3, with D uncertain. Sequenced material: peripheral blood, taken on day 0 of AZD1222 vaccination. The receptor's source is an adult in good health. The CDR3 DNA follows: TGTGCCAGCAGCGCCCCGTGGGCAGATACGCAGTATTTT. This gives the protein CASSAPWADTQYF.